The 22 T cell receptor beta chains below come from one sample, sequenced in a study of T cell responses to AZD1222 COVID-19 vaccine. The data were produced by immunoSEQ multiplex PCR, yet TCRdb's version contains in-frame clones alone and is incomplete. The sample consists of about 130,000 clones, about 87% of them appearing once. The sample here was peripheral blood, taken on day 0 of AZD1222 vaccination. These receptors were obtained from an adult in good health.

The V call is TRBV2, the J call TRBJ1-1; possibly TRBD1 for D (6 bases). Looked up from germline, CDR1 is SNHLY and CDR2 is FYNNEI. The CDR3 loop spans 13 amino acids. The V end was cut by 7 bases, the J end by 8 bases, with 17 bases between. The CDR3, as DNA: TGTGCCAGCACCGAGGGAATCCAGGGGGAAGCTTTCTTT. This encodes CASTEGIQGEAFF.

The chain has TRBV5-1 and TRBJ2-2, with D unresolved. Trimming removed 4 bases from V and 4 bases from J, with 14 bases in between. Per germline, CDR1 SGHRS and CDR2 YFSETQ. The CDR3 contains 15 residues. In nucleotides, the CDR3 is TGCGCCAGCAGCACCGTAGGCTTCTCCACCGGGGAGCTGTTTTTT. Translated: CASSTVGFSTGELFF.

A remark on this clone: A far larger clone is just one base off, so this is likely a read error. Different DNA sequences within this sample yield the same CDR3. The chain is built from TRBV28 and TRBJ1-5, with no clear D. V shed 6 bases and J shed 0 bases, with 3 bases lying between them. This CDR3 has 12 residues. Germline V lookup: CDR1 MDHEN, CDR2 SYDVKM. The CDR3 DNA follows: TGTGCCAGCAGGGGTAGCAATCAGCCCCAGCATTTT. Encoded protein: CASRGSNQPQHF.

The CDR3 DNA follows: TGTGCCAGCAGCGTACAGGGTAACTCTGGGGCCAACGTCCTGACTTTC. Translation: CASSVQGNSGANVLTF. V and J are TRBV9 and TRBJ2-6; D possibly corresponds to TRBD1 (5 bases). CDR1 is SGDLS, CDR2 YYNGEE, per germline. The ends were cut back, 1 base at V and 0 bases at J, with 8 bases in the middle. The CDR3 runs 16 residues.

This clone showed up just once. The chain couples TRBV5-1 to TRBJ1-1; a weak D match, TRBD1 (5 bases). V was shortened by 4 bases and J by 4 bases, with 17 bases between the two germline ends. This CDR3 spans 15 amino acids. Germline V gene lookup returns CDR1 SGHRS and CDR2 YFSETQ. The CDR3 region is CASSGDGGLSTEAFF. The CDR3 DNA follows: TGCGCCAGCAGCGGGGACGGAGGGCTAAGCACTGAAGCTTTCTTT.

The V and J genes are TRBV12-5 and TRBJ2-1, with D possibly being TRBD2 (6 bases). The CDR3 covers 15 residues. The ends were cut back, 5 bases at V and 10 bases at J, with 21 bases in the middle. Germline-derived CDR1 and CDR2 are LGHNT and FRNRAP. This CDR3 is CASGPPGLANVEQFF. CDR3 nucleotides: TGTGCTAGTGGTCCCCCGGGACTTGCCAATGTAGAGCAGTTCTTC.

The chain uses TRBV6-2 or TRBV6-3 and TRBJ1-5, with a weak D call TRBD1 (5 bases). With 2 bases removed from V and 7 bases from J, the gap between germline ends came to 6 bases. CDR1 and CDR2 from the germline V gene are MNHEY and SVGEGT. The CDR3 sequence is 12 residues long. The CDR3 nucleotides are TGTGCCAGCAGTTACGGGGGACAGCCCCAGCATTTT. This translates into CASSYGGQPQHF.

The chain employs TRBV5-6 and TRBJ2-3, with TRBD1 as a possible D gene (6 bases). V lost 3 bases and J lost 3, with 14 bases in between. Germline values: CDR1 SGHDT, CDR2 YYEEEE. This CDR3 has 15 residues. The CDR3: CASSYRQVRTDTQYF. CDR3 coding DNA: TGTGCCAGCAGCTACCGACAGGTCCGTACAGATACGCAGTATTTT.

The V and J genes are TRBV27 and TRBJ1-1; unclear D gene. From germline, CDR1 is MNHEY and CDR2 SMNVEV (reference sequence). The V end was cut by 1 base, the J end by 8 bases, with 14 bases between. The CDR3 covers 14 residues. The CDR3 nucleotides read TGTGCCAGCAGTTTATGGCCCGGACTGTCAGAAGCTTTCTTT. This translates into CASSLWPGLSEAFF.

The chain joins TRBV27 to TRBJ1-1; a possible D gene is TRBD1 (5 bases). Looked up from germline, CDR1 is MNHEY and CDR2 is SMNVEV (reference sequence). The CDR3 has 13 residues. Trimming removed 6 bases from V and 4 bases from J, with 12 bases in between. The CDR3 region has the DNA TGTGCCAGCAGGCTGCGGGGGGTCACTGAAGCTTTCTTT. Translation gives CASRLRGVTEAFF.

This sequence joins TRBV11-2 and TRBJ2-7, with 11 bases that match TRBD2. Germline V gene lookup returns CDR1 SGHAT and CDR2 FQNNGV. V shed 3 bases and J 3 bases; nucleotides not matched to a gene: 4. This CDR3 is built from 15 residues. Written as DNA, the CDR3 is TGTGCCAGCAGCTTTCTAGCGGGGGGTGGCTACGAGCAGTACTTC. Its translation is CASSFLAGGGYEQYF.

This clone came up once. The chain combines TRBV27 with TRBJ1-1; no reliable D call. V was clipped by 5 bases and J by 5 bases, with 15 bases between them. The germline CDR1 and CDR2 sequences are MNHEY and SMNVEV (reference sequence). The CDR3 contains 14 residues. DNA of the CDR3: TGTGCCAGCAGTCAAGCTCCCTGGGGTACTGAAGCTTTCTTT. It codes for CASSQAPWGTEAFF.

The chain links TRBV7-2 to TRBJ1-6, with no clear D. Germline V gene data show CDR1 as SGHTA and CDR2 as FQGNSA. Trimming shortened V by 2 bases and J by 2 bases, and 7 bases separated the two germline ends. The CDR3 loop spans 15 amino acids. The CDR3 loop is CASSLSATYNSPLHF. The DNA for the CDR3 is TGTGCCAGCAGCTTATCCGCCACCTATAATTCACCCCTCCACTTT.

A few counts support this clone. This sequence joins TRBV29-1 and TRBJ2-3, with 7 nucleotides matching TRBD1. The CDR3 consists of 12 residues. Germline loops: CDR1 SQVTM, CDR2 ANQGSEA. Trimming cost V 8 bases and J 1 base; bases outside gene matches: 3. The CDR3 here is CSSDRGTDTQYF. In nucleotides, the CDR3 is TGCAGCTCAGACAGGGGCACAGATACGCAGTATTTT.

CDR3 bases: TGTGCCAGCAGCTTAACAGGGGTTGAAAAACTGTTTTTT. Its protein product is CASSLTGVEKLFF. The chain couples TRBV7-9 to TRBJ1-4, with 7 bases fitting TRBD1. After removal of 2 bases from V and 7 bases from J, the junction contained 1 base not matched to a gene. The germline gives CDR1 SEHNR, CDR2 FQNEAQ (reference sequence). This CDR3 spans 13 amino acids.

This chain's CDR3 is CASSVAGNSDTQYF. For the CDR3, the DNA is TGTGCCAGCAGCGTAGCGGGTAACTCAGATACGCAGTATTTT. The chain joins TRBV9 to TRBJ2-3, with unresolved D. The V and J ends lost 0 bases and 4 bases respectively, with 9 bases between them. There are 14 residues in the CDR3. The germline V gene encodes CDR1 SGDLS and CDR2 YYNGEE.

The CDR3 loop reads CASSPREGQSNEQFF. The CDR3, as DNA: TGTGCCAGCAGCCCACGGGAGGGCCAGTCGAATGAGCAGTTCTTC. The V and J genes are TRBV5-4 and TRBJ2-1, with 8 bases that match TRBD2. The CDR3 contains 15 residues. V trimming: 4 bases; J trimming: 7 bases; junction bases outside the gene matches: 10. CDR1 and CDR2 (germline): SGHNT, YYREEE (reference sequence).

J is TRBJ2-7 and V is TRBV7-2, with 10 nucleotides matching TRBD1. V lost 5 bases to trimming and J lost 6 bases; unmatched junction nucleotides: 10. The CDR3 is 15 residues long. Germline-derived CDR1 and CDR2 are SGHTA and FQGNSA. Here the CDR3 reads CASSLPGQGTLEQYF. The CDR3 DNA reads as TGTGCCAGCAGCCTCCCGGGACAGGGGACCCTCGAGCAGTACTTC.

CDR3 nucleotides: TGTGCTAGTGGTTTGTGGGGGACGAACACCGGGGAGCTGTTTTTT. Translated, it gives CASGLWGTNTGELFF. The chain carries TRBV12-5 and TRBJ2-2, with D perhaps assigned TRBD1 or TRBD2 (5 bases each). Looked up from germline, CDR1 is LGHNT and CDR2 is FRNRAP. The V and J ends lost 2 bases and 0 bases respectively, with 7 bases between them. CDR3 size: 15 residues. The variable domain in full, completed from reference TRBV12-5 and TRBJ2-2, reads DARVTQTPRHKVTEMGQEVTMRCQPILGHNTVFWYRQTMMQGLELLAYFRNRAPLDDSGMPKDRFSAEMPDATLATLKIQPSEPRDSAVYFCASGLWGTNTGELFFGEGSRLTVL.

This clone was recorded only once. The chain has TRBV11-3 and TRBJ2-7; 7 nucleotides line up with TRBD2. Germline V gene sequence: CDR1 SGHNT, CDR2 YENEEA. The CDR3 runs 17 residues. Trimming cost V 4 bases and J 5 bases; bases outside gene matches: 17. Here the CDR3 reads CASSSNLGGVGPHEQYF. CDR3 nucleotides: TGTGCCAGCAGCTCGAACCTGGGGGGGGTCGGGCCCCACGAGCAGTACTTC.

The chain couples TRBV6-5 to TRBJ2-7; D ambiguous. Germline CDR1 reads MNHEY; CDR2 reads SVGAGI. V lost 5 bases and J lost 3, with 8 bases in between. The CDR3 loop spans 12 amino acids. As DNA, the CDR3 is TGTGCCAGCAGTCCCTCTTACTACGAGCAGTACTTC. Protein product: CASSPSYYEQYF.

The chain links TRBV18 to TRBJ1-3; D remains ambiguous. The germline CDR1 and CDR2 sequences are KGHSH and LQKENI. The CDR3 extends over 13 amino acids. V dropped 6 bases and J dropped 4 bases, with 10 bases sitting between them. For the CDR3, the DNA is TGTGCCAGCTCCTCGACCGGAGGAAACACCATATATTTT. This sequence encodes CASSSTGGNTIYF.